Below, one T cell receptor (beta chain) is given with its context. This specimen comes from a study of blood T cell repertoires in COVID-19. The assay was immunoSEQ multiplex PCR, and TCRdb's table has in-frame clones only and misses some. The sample yields some 250,000 clones, roughly 91% seen once. CDR1 is SGHNT, CDR2 YENEEA, per germline. Trimming cost V 5 bases and J 6 bases; bases outside gene matches: 9. CDR3 length: 16 residues. The sequence came from a woman aged 40-49 years who had recovered from COVID-19. The source material was peripheral blood. The rearrangement joins TRBV11-3 to TRBJ2-2, with 10 bases that match TRBD2. CDR3 region: CASSAVPGLASGELFF. In nucleotides, the CDR3 is TGTGCCAGCAGCGCCGTACCGGGACTAGCGTCCGGGGAGCTGTTTTTT. Looking up the rest from reference TRBV11-3 and TRBJ2-2 gives the full variable domain: EAGVVQSPRYKIIEKKQPVAFWCNPISGHNTLYWYLQNLGQGPELLIRYENEEAVDDSQLPKDRFSAERLKGVDSTLKIQPAELGDSAVYLCASSAVPGLASGELFFGEGSRLTVL.